The T cell receptor beta chain under discussion was sequenced for a study of T cell responses to AZD1222 COVID-19 vaccine. Second-dose intervals of approximately 4 or approximately 12 weeks were pooled. A word on this clone: Its target is unknown.

The junction had 0 bases not matched to a gene; V was cut back by 0 bases and J by 2 bases. Germline CDR1 reads MNHEY; CDR2 reads SVGAGI. The CDR3 totals 15 residues. Here immunoSEQ multiplex PCR was the method, and the copy in TCRdb shows in-frame clones only, minus some. The table includes around 99,000 clones, around 92% detected once. Regarding the study as a whole: The reported proportion of spike-specific TCRs targeting unmutated variant regions was nearly half.

This TCR was recovered from an adult who received the AZD1222 COVID-19 vaccine. The chain has TRBV6-5 and TRBJ2-7; 11 nucleotides line up with TRBD1. The sequencing used peripheral blood, collected 28 days after the second AZD1222 dose. The CDR3 loop reads CASSYSGQGAYEQYF. DNA of the CDR3: TGTGCCAGCAGTTACTCGGGACAGGGGGCCTACGAGCAGTACTTC.